This TCR beta chain was sequenced for a study of T cells in narcolepsy. Study-level findings and limits: Some memory CD4+ repertoires had no autoreactive clone sequences. Autoreactive HCRT-specific and TRIB2-specific clonotypes were marked in same-patient CSF-versus-blood CD4+ comparisons.

The data were produced by immunoSEQ multiplex PCR, yet TCRdb's version contains in-frame clones alone and is incomplete. The data hold just over 20,000 clones, with over 80% observed a single time. Comments on this clone: Its specificity is unknown.

The CDR3 sequence is 12 residues long. Germline CDR1 is SGHNT and CDR2 is YYREEE (reference sequence). Between the trimmed V and J ends, which lost 3 bases and 7 bases, there was a span of 10 bases. Source material: memory (CD45RA-) CD4+ T cells from blood. The source of this sequence is a human donor in good health. This rearrangement joins TRBV5-4 to TRBJ1-1; possible D gene TRBD1, 5 bases. The CDR3 here is CASSYGHLEAFF. The CDR3 region has the DNA TGTGCCAGCAGCTACGGACACCTTGAAGCTTTCTTT. Based on the CDR3 plus reference TRBV5-4 and TRBJ1-1, the full variable domain is ETGVTQSPTHLIKTRGQQVTLRCSSQSGHNTVSWYQQALGQGPQFIFQYYREEENGRGNFPPRFSGLQFPNYSSELNVNALELDDSALYLCASSYGHLEAFFGQGTRLTVV.